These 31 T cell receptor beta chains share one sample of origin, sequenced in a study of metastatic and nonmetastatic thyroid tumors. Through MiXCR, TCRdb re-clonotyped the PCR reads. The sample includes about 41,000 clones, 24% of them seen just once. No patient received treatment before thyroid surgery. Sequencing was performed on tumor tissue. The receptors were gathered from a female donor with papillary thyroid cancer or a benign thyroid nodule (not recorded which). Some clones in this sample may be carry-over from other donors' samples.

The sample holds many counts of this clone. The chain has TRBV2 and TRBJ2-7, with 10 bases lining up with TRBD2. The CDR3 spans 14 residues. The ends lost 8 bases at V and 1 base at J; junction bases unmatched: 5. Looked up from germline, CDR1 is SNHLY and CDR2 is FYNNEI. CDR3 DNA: TGTGCCAGCCACGGACTAGCGGCTTCCTACGAGCAGTACTTC. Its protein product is CASHGLAASYEQYF. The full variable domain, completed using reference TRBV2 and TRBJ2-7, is EPEVTQTPSHQVTQMGQEVILRCVPISNHLYFYWYRQILGQKVEFLVSFYNNEISEKSEIFDDQFSVERPDGSNFTLKIRSTKLEDSAMYFCASHGLAASYEQYFGPGTRLTVT.

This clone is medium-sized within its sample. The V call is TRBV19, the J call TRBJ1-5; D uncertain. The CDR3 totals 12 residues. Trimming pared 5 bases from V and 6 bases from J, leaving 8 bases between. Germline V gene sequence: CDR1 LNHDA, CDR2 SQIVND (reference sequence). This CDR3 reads CASSQDVQPQHF. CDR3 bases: TGTGCCAGTAGTCAGGACGTTCAGCCCCAGCATTTT.

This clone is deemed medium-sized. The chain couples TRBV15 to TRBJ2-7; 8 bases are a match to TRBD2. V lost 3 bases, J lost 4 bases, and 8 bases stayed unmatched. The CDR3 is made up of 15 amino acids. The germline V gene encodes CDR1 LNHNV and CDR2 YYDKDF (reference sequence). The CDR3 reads CATSSSSGRGYEQYF. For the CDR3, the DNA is TGTGCCACCAGCAGTTCCAGCGGGAGAGGGTACGAGCAGTACTTC.

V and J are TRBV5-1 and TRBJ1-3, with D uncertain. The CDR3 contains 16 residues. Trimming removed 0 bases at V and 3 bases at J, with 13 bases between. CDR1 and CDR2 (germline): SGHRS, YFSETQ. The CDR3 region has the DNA TGCGCCAGCAGCTTGGCGCCGGCACAGCTTGGAAACACCATATATTTT. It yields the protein CASSLAPAQLGNTIYF.

CDR3 DNA: TGTGCCAGCTCACCAAACAGGGCCGTCACAGATACGCAGTATTTT. Its protein is CASSPNRAVTDTQYF. The V and J genes are TRBV18 and TRBJ2-3, with a tentative D call TRBD1 (6 bases). The germline V and J ends were trimmed by 2 bases and 2 bases, with 11 bases remaining between them. Germline CDR1 reads KGHSH; CDR2 reads LQKENI. The CDR3 runs to 15 residues.

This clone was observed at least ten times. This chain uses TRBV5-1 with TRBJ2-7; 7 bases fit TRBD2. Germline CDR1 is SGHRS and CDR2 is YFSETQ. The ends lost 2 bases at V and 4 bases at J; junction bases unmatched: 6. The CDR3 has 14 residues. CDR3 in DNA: TGCGCCAGCAGCTTACAGCGGGGAGATTACGAGCAGTACTTC. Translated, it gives CASSLQRGDYEQYF.

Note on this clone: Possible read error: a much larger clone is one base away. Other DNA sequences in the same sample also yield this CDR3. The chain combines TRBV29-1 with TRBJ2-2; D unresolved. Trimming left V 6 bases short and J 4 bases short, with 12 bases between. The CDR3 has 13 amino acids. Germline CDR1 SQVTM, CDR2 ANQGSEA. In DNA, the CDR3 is TGCAGCGTACAGCAGGATTCCACCGGGGAGCTGTTTTTT. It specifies CSVQQDSTGELFF.

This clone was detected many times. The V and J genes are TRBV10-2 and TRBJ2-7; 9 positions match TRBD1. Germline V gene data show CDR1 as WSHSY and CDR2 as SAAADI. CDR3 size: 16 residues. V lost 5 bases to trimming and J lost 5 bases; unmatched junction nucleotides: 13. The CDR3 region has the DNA TGCGCCAGCAGTTCACTAGAAGACAGGGGGAGAAACGAGCAGTACTTC. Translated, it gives CASSSLEDRGRNEQYF.

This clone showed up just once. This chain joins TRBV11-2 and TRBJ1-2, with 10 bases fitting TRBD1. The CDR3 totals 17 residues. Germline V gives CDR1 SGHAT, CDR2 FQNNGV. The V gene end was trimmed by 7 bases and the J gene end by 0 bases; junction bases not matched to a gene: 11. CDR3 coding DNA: TGTGCCAGCACTTTAACGACAGGGGGCGCGTCTAACTATGGCTACACCTTC. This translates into CASTLTTGGASNYGYTF.

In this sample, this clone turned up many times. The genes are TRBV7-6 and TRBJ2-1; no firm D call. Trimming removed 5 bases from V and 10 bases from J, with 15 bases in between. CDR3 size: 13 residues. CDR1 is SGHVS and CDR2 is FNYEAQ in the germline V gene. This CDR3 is CASSPRPASEQFF. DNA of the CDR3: TGTGCCAGCAGCCCCCGACCGGCCTCGGAGCAGTTCTTC. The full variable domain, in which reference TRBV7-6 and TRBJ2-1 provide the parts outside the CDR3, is GAGVSQSPRYKVTKRGQDVALRCDPISGHVSLYWYRQALGQGPEFLTYFNYEAQQDKSGLPNDRFSAERPEGSISTLTIQRTEQRDSAMYRCASSPRPASEQFFGPGTRLTVL.

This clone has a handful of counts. CDR3 nucleotides: TGCGCCAGCAGTGCCCGGGGAGGGGACTACGAGCAGTACTTC. Translating gives CASSARGGDYEQYF. The chain links TRBV10-1 to TRBJ2-7, with 7 nucleotides matching TRBD2. CDR1 and CDR2 (germline): WNHNN, SYGVQD (reference sequence). Germline trimming cut 4 bases from V and 3 bases from J; bases unmatched to any gene: 6. The CDR3 length is 14 residues.

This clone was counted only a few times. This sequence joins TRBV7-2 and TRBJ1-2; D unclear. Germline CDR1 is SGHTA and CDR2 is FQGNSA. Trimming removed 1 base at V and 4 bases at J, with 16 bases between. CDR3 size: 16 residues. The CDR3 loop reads CASSLGKGRAFYGYTF. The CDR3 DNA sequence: TGTGCCAGCAGCTTAGGCAAGGGTAGGGCCTTCTATGGCTACACCTTC.

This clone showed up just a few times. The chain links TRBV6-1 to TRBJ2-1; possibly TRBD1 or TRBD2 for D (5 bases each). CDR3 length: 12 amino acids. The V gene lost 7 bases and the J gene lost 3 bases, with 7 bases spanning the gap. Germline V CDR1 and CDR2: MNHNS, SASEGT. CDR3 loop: CASNGGYNEQFF. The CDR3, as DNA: TGTGCCAGCAATGGGGGCTACAATGAGCAGTTCTTC.

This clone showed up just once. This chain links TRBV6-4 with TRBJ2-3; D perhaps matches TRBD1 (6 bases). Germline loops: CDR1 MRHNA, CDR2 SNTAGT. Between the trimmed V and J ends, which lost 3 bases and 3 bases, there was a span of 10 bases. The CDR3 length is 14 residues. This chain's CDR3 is CASSEGGETDTQYF. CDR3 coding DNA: TGTGCCAGCAGTGAAGGGGGAGAGACAGATACGCAGTATTTT.

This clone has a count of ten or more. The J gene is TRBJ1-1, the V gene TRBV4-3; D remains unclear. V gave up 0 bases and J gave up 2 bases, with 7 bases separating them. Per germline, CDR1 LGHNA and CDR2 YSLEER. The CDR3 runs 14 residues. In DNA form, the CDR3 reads TGCGCCAGCAGCCAAGATACCCGAAACACTGAAGCTTTCTTT. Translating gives CASSQDTRNTEAFF.

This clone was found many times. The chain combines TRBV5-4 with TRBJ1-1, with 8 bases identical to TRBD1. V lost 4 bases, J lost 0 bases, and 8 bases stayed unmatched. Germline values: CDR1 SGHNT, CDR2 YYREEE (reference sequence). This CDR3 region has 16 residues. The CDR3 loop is CASSPDRGGLNTEAFF. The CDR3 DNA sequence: TGTGCCAGCAGCCCTGACAGGGGAGGGCTGAACACTGAAGCTTTCTTT.

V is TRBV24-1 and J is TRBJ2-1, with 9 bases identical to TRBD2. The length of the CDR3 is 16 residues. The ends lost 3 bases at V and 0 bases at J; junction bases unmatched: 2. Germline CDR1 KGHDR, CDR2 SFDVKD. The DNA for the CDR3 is TGTGCCACCAGTGATGGTAGCGGGAGCTCCTACAATGAGCAGTTCTTC. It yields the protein CATSDGSGSSYNEQFF.

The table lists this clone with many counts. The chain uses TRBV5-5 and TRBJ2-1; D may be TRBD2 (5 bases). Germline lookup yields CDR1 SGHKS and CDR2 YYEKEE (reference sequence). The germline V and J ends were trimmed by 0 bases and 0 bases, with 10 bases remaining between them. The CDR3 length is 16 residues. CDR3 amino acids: CASSLGGWSSYNEQFF. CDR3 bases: TGTGCCAGCAGCTTGGGCGGGTGGAGCTCCTACAATGAGCAGTTCTTC.

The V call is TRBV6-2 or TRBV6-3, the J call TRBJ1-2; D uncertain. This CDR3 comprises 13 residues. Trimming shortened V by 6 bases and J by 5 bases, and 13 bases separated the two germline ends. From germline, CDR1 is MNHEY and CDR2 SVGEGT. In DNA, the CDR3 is TGTGCCAGCAGCCCATGGCCAGCATATGGCTACACCTTC. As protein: CASSPWPAYGYTF.

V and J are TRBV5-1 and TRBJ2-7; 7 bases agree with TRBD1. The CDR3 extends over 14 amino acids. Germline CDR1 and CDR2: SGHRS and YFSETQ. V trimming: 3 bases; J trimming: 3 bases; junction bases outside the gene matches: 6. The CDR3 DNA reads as TGCGCCAGCAGCTCGACAGGGACCCTCTACGAGCAGTACTTC. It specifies CASSSTGTLYEQYF.

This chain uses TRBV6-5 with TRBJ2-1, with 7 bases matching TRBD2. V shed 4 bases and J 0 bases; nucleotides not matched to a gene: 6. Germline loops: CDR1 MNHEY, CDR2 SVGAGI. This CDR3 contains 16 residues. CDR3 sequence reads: CASSWELASSYNEQFF. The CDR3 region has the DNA TGTGCCAGCAGTTGGGAACTAGCGTCCTCCTACAATGAGCAGTTCTTC.

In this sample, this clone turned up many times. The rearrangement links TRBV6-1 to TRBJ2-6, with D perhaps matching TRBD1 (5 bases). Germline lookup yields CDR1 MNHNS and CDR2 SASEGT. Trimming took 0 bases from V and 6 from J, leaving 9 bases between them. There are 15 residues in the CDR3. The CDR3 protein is CASSEAPDTANVLTF. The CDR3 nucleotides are TGTGCCAGCAGTGAAGCCCCGGACACGGCCAACGTCCTGACTTTC.

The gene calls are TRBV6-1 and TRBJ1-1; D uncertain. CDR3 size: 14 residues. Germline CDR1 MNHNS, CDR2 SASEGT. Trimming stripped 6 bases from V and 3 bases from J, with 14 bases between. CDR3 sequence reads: CASRRLTSDTEAFF. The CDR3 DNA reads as TGTGCCAGCAGGAGACTTACGTCAGACACTGAAGCTTTCTTT.

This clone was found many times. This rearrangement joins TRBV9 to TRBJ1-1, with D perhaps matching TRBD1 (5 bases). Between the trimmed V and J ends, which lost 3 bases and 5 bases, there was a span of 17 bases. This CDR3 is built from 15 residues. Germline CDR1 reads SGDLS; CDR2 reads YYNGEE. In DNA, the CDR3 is TGTGCCAGCAGCGGGGGCCTTGGAGGGAAGACTGAAGCTTTCTTT. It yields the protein CASSGGLGGKTEAFF.

This CDR3 reads CASRFPGTGVYEQYF. CDR3 DNA sequence: TGTGCCAGCAGATTCCCCGGGACAGGGGTCTACGAGCAGTACTTC. The rearrangement uses TRBV2 and TRBJ2-7; 10 bases are a match to TRBD1. Looked up from germline, CDR1 is SNHLY and CDR2 is FYNNEI. This CDR3 is 15 amino acids long. Trimming cost V 6 bases and J 3 bases; bases outside gene matches: 8.

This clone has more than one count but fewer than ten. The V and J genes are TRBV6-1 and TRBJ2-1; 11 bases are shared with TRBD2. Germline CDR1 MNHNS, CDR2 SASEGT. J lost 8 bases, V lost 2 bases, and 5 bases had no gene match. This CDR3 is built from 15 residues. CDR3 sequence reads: CASSELAGGWDEQFF. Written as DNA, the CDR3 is TGTGCCAGCAGTGAACTAGCGGGAGGTTGGGATGAGCAGTTCTTC.

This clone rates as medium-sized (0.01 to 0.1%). CDR3 sequence reads: CASSAWTGIGEKLFF. CDR3 DNA: TGTGCCAGCAGCGCTTGGACAGGGATTGGTGAAAAACTGTTTTTT. The V and J genes are TRBV7-9 and TRBJ1-4; 8 bases align to TRBD1. J was trimmed by 7 bases and V by 5 bases; bases with no gene match: 9. CDR1 and CDR2 (germline): SEHNR, FQNEAQ (reference sequence). There are 15 residues in the CDR3.

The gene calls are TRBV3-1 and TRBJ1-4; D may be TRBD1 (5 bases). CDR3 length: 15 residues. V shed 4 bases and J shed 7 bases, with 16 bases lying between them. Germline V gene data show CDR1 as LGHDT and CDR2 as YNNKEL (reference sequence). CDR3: CASSPDGTESEKLFF. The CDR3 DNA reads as TGTGCCAGCAGCCCCGACGGGACGGAGAGTGAAAAACTGTTTTTT.

CDR3 residues: CASSLFSATSGYNEQFF. CDR3 sequence (DNA): TGTGCCAGCAGCTTATTCTCAGCAACAAGTGGGTACAATGAGCAGTTCTTC. The chain combines TRBV11-2 with TRBJ2-1, with D hard to call. The CDR3 length is 17 residues. The germline V gene has CDR1 SGHAT and CDR2 FQNNGV. V gave up 2 bases and J gave up 4 bases, with 18 bases separating them.

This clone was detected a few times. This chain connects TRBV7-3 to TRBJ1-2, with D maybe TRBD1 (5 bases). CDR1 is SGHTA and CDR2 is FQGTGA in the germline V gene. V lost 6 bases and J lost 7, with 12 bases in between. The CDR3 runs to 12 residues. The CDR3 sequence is CASSSAGFGYTF. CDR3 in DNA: TGTGCCAGCAGTTCTGCAGGGTTTGGCTACACCTTC.

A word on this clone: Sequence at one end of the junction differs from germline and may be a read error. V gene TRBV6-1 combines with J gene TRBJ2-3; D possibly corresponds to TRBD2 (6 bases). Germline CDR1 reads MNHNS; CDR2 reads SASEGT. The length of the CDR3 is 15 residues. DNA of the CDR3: TGTGCCAGCAGTGAAAGTAGCGGTGGCACATATACGCAGTATTTT. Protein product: CASSESSGGTYTQYF.